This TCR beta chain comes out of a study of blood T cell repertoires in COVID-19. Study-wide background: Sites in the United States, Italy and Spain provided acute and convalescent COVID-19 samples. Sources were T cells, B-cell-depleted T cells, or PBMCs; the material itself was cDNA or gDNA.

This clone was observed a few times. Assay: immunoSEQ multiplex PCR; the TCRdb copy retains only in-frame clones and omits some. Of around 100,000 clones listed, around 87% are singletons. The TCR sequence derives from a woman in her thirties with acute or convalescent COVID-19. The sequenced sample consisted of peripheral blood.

In DNA form, the CDR3 reads TGTGCCAGCAGTGAAGGGACTGAAGAGACCCAGTACTTC. Protein sequence: CASSEGTEETQYF. V is TRBV2 and J is TRBJ2-5, with D maybe TRBD2 (5 bases). The V gene lost 1 base and the J gene lost 3 bases, with 6 bases spanning the gap. Germline CDR1 and CDR2: SNHLY and FYNNEI. This CDR3 is built from 13 residues.